This passage covers 24 T cell receptor beta chains from one sample sequenced in a study of sequential checkpoint blockade in melanoma. Produced via immunoSEQ multiplex PCR; TCRdb's table is partial and in-frame only. Among 35,000 to 40,000 clones, about 88% were seen once, and the ten largest hold 12%. Documented treatment: randomized to nivolumab then ipilimumab (arm A) or the reverse (arm B). Sequencing used CD8+ T cells sorted from blood (inferred from file names), obtained from a patient given nivolumab and ipilimumab in sequence. The receptors stem from a human donor with melanoma.

CDR3 sequence reads: CATSRDSGNYEQYF. The CDR3 nucleotides are TGTGCCACCAGCAGAGATAGCGGAAACTACGAGCAGTACTTC. This chain connects TRBV15 to TRBJ2-7, with D possibly matching TRBD2 (6 bases). This CDR3 has 14 residues. The V and J ends lost 0 bases and 3 bases respectively, with 9 bases between them. The V gene's germline CDR1 is LNHNV and CDR2 YYDKDF (reference sequence).

The V call is TRBV7-9, the J call TRBJ2-3; D is possibly TRBD2 (5 bases). V lost 3 bases, J lost 6 bases, and 25 bases lay in between. The CDR3 extends over 18 amino acids. From germline, CDR1 is SEHNR and CDR2 FQNEAQ (reference sequence). The CDR3 region has the DNA TGTGCCAGCAGCTTCCCTATCATGACCGTTACAGCGGTTGATACGCAGTATTTT. This encodes CASSFPIMTVTAVDTQYF. Together with reference TRBV7-9 and TRBJ2-3, the CDR3 gives the full variable domain: DTGVSQNPRHKITKRGQNVTFRCDPISEHNRLYWYRQTLGQGPEFLTYFQNEAQLEKSRLLSDRFSAERPKGSFSTLEIQRTEQGDSAMYLCASSFPIMTVTAVDTQYFGPGTRLTVL.

The chain carries TRBV27 and TRBJ1-1; D ambiguous. V lost 2 bases and J 2 bases, leaving 6 bases between the germline ends. CDR1 and CDR2 (germline): MNHEY, SMNVEV (reference sequence). CDR3 length equals 13 residues. In DNA form, the CDR3 reads TGTGCCAGCAGTTTAGGGCCTAACACTGAAGCTTTCTTT. As protein: CASSLGPNTEAFF.

CDR3 nucleotides: TGTGCCAGCAGTCTGACAGGGGGCGGTGGCTACACCTTC. Residues: CASSLTGGGGYTF. The chain has TRBV6-1 and TRBJ1-2; 10 bases map to TRBD1. Germline assignment: CDR1 MNHNS and CDR2 SASEGT. The CDR3 sequence is 13 residues long. Trimming removed 5 bases from V and 7 bases from J; junction bases left unmatched: 4.

V is TRBV29-1 and J is TRBJ2-1; 11 bases align to TRBD2. The CDR3 covers 15 residues. Germline-derived CDR1 and CDR2 are SQVTM and ANQGSEA. V lost 4 bases and J lost 4; bases outside the gene matches: 6. CDR3 bases: TGCAGCGTTGCACTAGCGGGAGTTTCATACAATGAGCAGTTCTTC. This translates into CSVALAGVSYNEQFF.

V is TRBV27 and J is TRBJ2-5; D possibly corresponds to TRBD1 (6 bases). Trimming shortened V by 6 bases and J by 5 bases, and 25 bases separated the two germline ends. Germline V gives CDR1 MNHEY, CDR2 SMNVEV (reference sequence). CDR3 length: 17 residues. The DNA for the CDR3 is TGTGCCAGCAGCCCCAGGACAGTGGTATCCTATGTGGAGACCCAGTACTTC. Protein: CASSPRTVVSYVETQYF.

This chain connects TRBV7-6 to TRBJ2-5; D unclear. The J call is in doubt because the DNA end fits TRBJ2-7 better. The CDR3 has 14 amino acids. Germline values: CDR1 SGHVS, CDR2 FNYEAQ. CDR3 protein: CASSLGLESYEQYF. In DNA, the CDR3 is TGTGCCAGCAGCTTAGGGCTAGAAAGCTACGAGCAGTACTTC.

The chain carries TRBV7-9 and TRBJ2-1; D call uncertain. Germline V gene data show CDR1 as SEHNR and CDR2 as FQNEAQ (reference sequence). This CDR3 comprises 14 residues. Trimming stripped 2 bases from V and 9 bases from J, with 14 bases between. Here the CDR3 DNA reads TGTGCCAGCAGCTTACTAGGCTCACATGGTGAGCAGTTCTTC. Translation: CASSLLGSHGEQFF.

The V and J genes are TRBV2 and TRBJ1-3, with unresolved D. CDR1 and CDR2 (germline): SNHLY, FYNNEI. V was trimmed by 3 bases and J by 3 bases, leaving 12 bases between them. The CDR3 covers 15 residues. CDR3 in amino acids: CASSESVIVGNTIYF. Written as DNA, the CDR3 is TGTGCCAGCAGTGAGTCAGTCATCGTTGGAAACACCATATATTTT. The full variable domain, completed using reference TRBV2 and TRBJ1-3, is EPEVTQTPSHQVTQMGQEVILRCVPISNHLYFYWYRQILGQKVEFLVSFYNNEISEKSEIFDDQFSVERPDGSNFTLKIRSTKLEDSAMYFCASSESVIVGNTIYFGEGSWLTVV.

The chain joins TRBV10-3 to TRBJ2-7, with 11 bases that match TRBD2. The V segment lost 8 bases and the J segment 4 bases; nucleotides outside the gene matches: 4. The CDR3 has 13 residues. The V gene's germline CDR1 is ENHRY and CDR2 SYGVKD. The CDR3, as DNA: TGTGCCATCTCTGGGACTAGCGGTTACGAGCAGTACGTC. Amino acid sequence: CAISGTSGYEQYV.

The chain carries TRBV28 and TRBJ1-1; a possible D gene is TRBD1 (5 bases). Per the germline V gene, CDR1 is MDHEN and CDR2 is SYDVKM. The V end was cut by 3 bases, the J end by 2 bases, with 10 bases between. The CDR3 extends over 14 amino acids. DNA for the CDR3: TGTGCCAGCAGTTTGACCAGGGTTAACACTGAAGCTTTCTTT. Protein sequence: CASSLTRVNTEAFF.

The chain couples TRBV27 to TRBJ1-1, with TRBD1 matching over 10 bases. The germline CDR1 and CDR2 sequences are MNHEY and SMNVEV (reference sequence). The CDR3 consists of 16 residues. The J segment lost 1 base and the V segment lost 4 bases, leaving 6 bases of the junction unmatched. In DNA, the CDR3 is TGTGCCAGCAGTTCCCTCCGGACAGGGGGGAACACTGAAGCTTTCTTT. It codes for CASSSLRTGGNTEAFF.

This sequence joins TRBV2 and TRBJ1-5, with D possibly matching TRBD1 (6 bases). Between the trimmed V and J ends, which lost 6 bases and 0 bases, there was a span of 9 bases. The CDR3 is made up of 14 amino acids. Germline CDR1 and CDR2: SNHLY and FYNNEI. The CDR3 bases are TGTGCCAGCAGCCACAGGGCTAGCAATCAGCCCCAGCATTTT. Protein sequence: CASSHRASNQPQHF.

This clone appeared once. The chain carries TRBV5-4 and TRBJ2-6; 7 bases line up with TRBD1. The CDR3 extends over 19 amino acids. Trimming at V came to 4 bases and at J to 0 bases, leaving 13 bases not matched to a gene. Germline V gene lookup returns CDR1 SGHNT and CDR2 YYREEE (reference sequence). CDR3 protein: CASSQRQGYFYSGANVLTF. CDR3 nucleotides: TGTGCCAGCAGCCAAAGACAGGGCTACTTCTACTCTGGGGCCAACGTCCTGACTTTC.

The chain recombines TRBV7-2 with TRBJ2-7, with TRBD2 matching over 8 bases. The CDR3 extends over 14 amino acids. J was trimmed by 3 bases and V by 6 bases; bases with no gene match: 7. CDR1 SGHTA and CDR2 FQGNSA come from the germline V gene. CDR3 loop: CASSTGTSIYEQYF. In DNA, the CDR3 is TGTGCCAGCAGTACCGGGACTAGTATCTACGAGCAGTACTTC.

This clone was observed once. This sequence joins TRBV4-2 and TRBJ2-7; TRBD1 matches 7 bases. Looked up from germline, CDR1 is LGHNA and CDR2 is YNFKEQ. J was trimmed by 0 bases and V by 1 base; bases with no gene match: 3. The CDR3 totals 15 residues. CDR3 residues: CASSQVQGSSYEQYV. DNA for the CDR3: TGTGCCAGCAGCCAAGTACAGGGGTCCTCCTACGAGCAGTACGTC.

The chain carries TRBV27 and TRBJ2-7, with D maybe TRBD1 (5 bases). Trimming cost V 2 bases and J 3 bases, with 8 bases left between them. Germline V CDR1 and CDR2: MNHEY, SMNVEV (reference sequence). CDR3 length: 13 amino acids. CDR3 DNA: TGTGCCAGCAGTTTAGGACACCTCTACGAGCAGTACTTC. This sequence encodes CASSLGHLYEQYF.

The table lists this clone with a few counts. V gene TRBV9 combines with J gene TRBJ2-5; tentative D call: TRBD2 (5 bases). There are 14 residues in the CDR3. Deletions cut 4 bases from V and 5 bases from J, with 15 bases between. CDR1 SGDLS and CDR2 YYNGEE come from the germline V gene. This chain's CDR3 is CASSLEGPWETQYF. The DNA of the CDR3 is TGTGCCAGCAGCCTTGAGGGCCCCTGGGAGACCCAGTACTTC.

The chain carries TRBV11-2 and TRBJ2-7, with TRBD2 matching 12 bases. The germline V gene has CDR1 SGHAT and CDR2 FQNNGV. Unmatched junction bases numbered 4, after V lost 3 bases and J lost 4 bases. This CDR3 is 15 amino acids long. The CDR3 loop reads CASSLTSGSEYEQYF. The CDR3 nucleotides read TGTGCCAGCAGCTTGACTAGCGGGAGCGAGTACGAGCAGTACTTC.

This CDR3 reads CASSIIVGRWSKNIQYF. The CDR3 region has the DNA TGTGCCAGTAGTATAATTGTCGGCAGGTGGTCCAAAAACATTCAGTACTTC. The chain employs TRBV19 and TRBJ2-4; D call uncertain. Trimming stripped 2 bases from V and 2 bases from J, with 16 bases between. The CDR3 length is 17 residues. CDR1 LNHDA and CDR2 SQIVND come from the germline V gene (reference sequence).

The gene calls are TRBV10-2 and TRBJ2-3; 14 bases fit TRBD2. The length of the CDR3 is 20 residues. Looked up from germline, CDR1 is WSHSY and CDR2 is SAAADI. V was pared by 1 base and J by 1 base, with 10 bases of the junction left unmatched. The CDR3 region is CASSEWGLAGAPFGTDTQYF. CDR3 sequence (DNA): TGCGCCAGCAGTGAGTGGGGACTAGCGGGAGCCCCATTTGGCACAGATACGCAGTATTTT.

The V and J genes are TRBV4-1 and TRBJ1-2; D ambiguous. Trimming stripped 5 bases from V and 8 bases from J, with 15 bases between. This CDR3 is built from 13 residues. From germline, CDR1 is MGHRA and CDR2 YSYEKL. CDR3 loop: CASSGRSSGGYTF. DNA for the CDR3: TGCGCCAGCAGCGGACGGAGCTCGGGGGGCTACACCTTC.

CDR3 in amino acids: CASSLEPSRIGANYGYTF. CDR3 in DNA: TGTGCCAGCAGCTTAGAGCCCTCCCGTATCGGGGCTAACTATGGCTACACCTTC. The V gene is TRBV7-6, the J gene TRBJ1-2; unclear D gene. With 1 base removed from V and 0 bases from J, the gap between germline ends came to 18 bases. The CDR3 consists of 18 residues. The germline CDR1 and CDR2 sequences are SGHVS and FNYEAQ.

The chain is built from TRBV7-9 and TRBJ2-7; perhaps TRBD2 as D (7 bases). V lost 1 base, J lost 3 bases, and 13 bases lay in between. The CDR3 consists of 15 residues. Germline assignment: CDR1 SEHNR and CDR2 FQNEAQ (reference sequence). The CDR3 coding sequence is TGTGCCAGCAGCTTAGTCGCGGGGGCAGGCTACGAGCAGTACTTC. Protein: CASSLVAGAGYEQYF.